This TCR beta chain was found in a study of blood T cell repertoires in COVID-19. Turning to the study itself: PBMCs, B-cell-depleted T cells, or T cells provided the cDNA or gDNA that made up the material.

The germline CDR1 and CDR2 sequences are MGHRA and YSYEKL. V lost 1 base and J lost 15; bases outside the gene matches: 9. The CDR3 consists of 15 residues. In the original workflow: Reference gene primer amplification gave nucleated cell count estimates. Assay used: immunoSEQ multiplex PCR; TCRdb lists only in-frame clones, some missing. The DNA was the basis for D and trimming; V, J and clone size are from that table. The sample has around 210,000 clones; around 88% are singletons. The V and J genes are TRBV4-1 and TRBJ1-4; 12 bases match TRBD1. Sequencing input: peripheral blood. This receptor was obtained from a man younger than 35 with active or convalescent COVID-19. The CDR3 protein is CASSQAPGQGAPVFF. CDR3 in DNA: TGCGCCAGCAGCCAAGCACCGGGACAGGGGGCGCCGGTGTTTTTT.